This record covers a single T cell receptor beta chain. Its specificity is unknown. This specimen comes from a study of cytomegalovirus exposure and HLA in healthy donors. In the PCR, 60 Vbeta and 13 Jbeta primers were used. The repertoire was sequenced with immunoSEQ multiplex PCR; TCRdb's copy has only in-frame clones and lacks some. The table includes about 130,000 clones, roughly 78% detected once. Points from the study as a whole: Presence/absence analyses assumed roughly uniform sequencing depth across donors, which may not hold.

The CDR3 contains 16 residues. The V gene's germline CDR1 is MNHNS and CDR2 SASEGT. Trimming removed 1 base from V and 7 bases from J, with 19 bases in between. Sequenced material: PBMCs. This chain links TRBV6-1 with TRBJ1-2; tentative D call: TRBD1 (5 bases). This TCR came from a man younger than 45 in good health and CMV-seropositive. CDR3 in DNA: TGTGCCAGCAGTGAAGAGGGCTGGGAGGGGAGGGTTGGCTACACCTTC. Its translation: CASSEEGWEGRVGYTF.